Following are 15 T cell receptor beta chains from one sample sequenced in a study of blood T cell repertoires in COVID-19. Data came from immunoSEQ multiplex PCR; TCRdb stores just in-frame clones and leaves some out. Of 300,000 to 400,000 clones in the sample, about 86% are singletons; the top ten hold 4% to 5%. The sequenced material came from PBMCs or T cells enriched from blood (not recorded which). These receptors all come from a woman between 40 and 50 years old with acute COVID-19.

The gene calls are TRBV7-8 and TRBJ2-1, with D perhaps TRBD1 (6 bases). Trimming pared 5 bases from V and 0 bases from J, leaving 14 bases between. Germline CDR1 SGHVS, CDR2 FQNEAQ. The CDR3 loop spans 16 amino acids. CDR3 residues: CASSPGHPSSYNEQFF. The CDR3 DNA follows: TGTGCCAGCAGCCCGGGACACCCTAGCTCCTACAATGAGCAGTTCTTC.

The chain couples TRBV10-3 to TRBJ2-5, with 8 bases fitting TRBD1. The CDR3 extends over 12 amino acids. V lost 8 bases and J lost 2; bases outside the gene matches: 1. Germline lookup yields CDR1 ENHRY and CDR2 SYGVKD. CDR3 DNA sequence: TGTGCCATCGGGGACAGGCAAGAGACCCAGTACTTC. Protein product: CAIGDRQETQYF.

The chain is built from TRBV15 and TRBJ2-4, with D tentatively TRBD1 (5 bases). Trimming pared 3 bases from V and 2 bases from J, leaving 14 bases between. This CDR3 has 16 residues. CDR1 and CDR2 from the germline V gene are LNHNV and YYDKDF (reference sequence). The CDR3 bases are TGTGCCACCAGCAGGGGGATCCAGGGTTCCAAAAACATTCAGTACTTC. Its protein is CATSRGIQGSKNIQYF.

The genes are TRBV7-9 and TRBJ2-1; no reliable D call. The CDR3 runs 17 residues. The V and J ends lost 2 bases and 0 bases respectively, with 14 bases between them. The germline V gene has CDR1 SEHNR and CDR2 FQNEAQ (reference sequence). CDR3 amino acids: CASSLYGGLTSYNEQFF. CDR3 DNA sequence: TGTGCCAGCAGCTTATACGGCGGCCTTACCTCCTACAATGAGCAGTTCTTC.

This sequence joins TRBV4-2 and TRBJ2-5, with TRBD2 matching 10 bases. Germline-derived CDR1 and CDR2 are LGHNA and YNFKEQ. Germline trimming cut 0 bases from V and 1 base from J; bases unmatched to any gene: 5. CDR3 length equals 17 residues. CDR3 nucleotides: TGTGCCAGCAGCCAAGATTGGACTAGCGGCCTCCAAGAGACCCAGTACTTC. Protein: CASSQDWTSGLQETQYF.

This clone was counted a few times. The chain employs TRBV6-5 and TRBJ1-4; 8 positions match TRBD1. The trim removed 6 bases at V and 3 bases at J, leaving 3 bases unmatched. CDR3 length: 14 amino acids. Germline values: CDR1 MNHEY, CDR2 SVGAGI. The CDR3 DNA reads as TGTGCCAGCAGCCAGGGACAGGCTAATGAAAAACTGTTTTTT. It is translated as CASSQGQANEKLFF.

The chain couples TRBV7-9 to TRBJ2-1, with D perhaps matching TRBD2 (5 bases). This CDR3 region has 15 residues. Germline-derived CDR1 and CDR2 are SEHNR and FQNEAQ (reference sequence). The V end was cut by 2 bases, the J end by 9 bases, with 17 bases between. CDR3 nucleotide sequence: TGTGCCAGCAGCTTATCCCGGGGAATGGATAGTGAGCAGTTCTTC. It is translated as CASSLSRGMDSEQFF.

The rearrangement links TRBV28 to TRBJ1-5; 7 bases are shared with TRBD1. The germline V gene encodes CDR1 MDHEN and CDR2 SYDVKM. V lost 4 bases, J lost 0 bases, and 9 bases stayed unmatched. The CDR3 loop spans 17 amino acids. CDR3 sequence (DNA): TGTGCCAGCAGTTCAAAAGCCAAGGGGGCTAGCAATCAGCCCCAGCATTTT. Protein: CASSSKAKGASNQPQHF.

The chain joins TRBV5-1 to TRBJ1-3; 9 bases line up with TRBD1. V dropped 6 bases and J dropped 4; count of bases not matched to a gene: 5. Germline V gene data show CDR1 as SGHRS and CDR2 as YFSETQ. The CDR3 consists of 14 residues. CDR3 sequence: CASMQTGGGNTIYF. DNA of the CDR3: TGCGCCAGCATGCAAACAGGGGGCGGAAACACCATATATTTT.

The rearrangement uses TRBV18 and TRBJ1-5; D is unresolved. This CDR3 is built from 16 residues. The V and J ends lost 1 base and 5 bases respectively, with 15 bases between them. Germline V gene sequence: CDR1 KGHSH, CDR2 LQKENI. Written as DNA, the CDR3 is TGTGCCAGCTCACCACGACTGATAGAGACCTATCAGCCCCAGCATTTT. It specifies CASSPRLIETYQPQHF.

V gene TRBV28 combines with J gene TRBJ2-3; 8 bases fit TRBD2. The germline V gene encodes CDR1 MDHEN and CDR2 SYDVKM. V shed 2 bases, J shed 4 bases, and the junction held 2 bases outside the gene matches. This CDR3 contains 14 residues. CDR3 region: CASSLDSGADTQYF. The CDR3 DNA is TGTGCCAGCAGTTTAGATAGCGGGGCAGATACGCAGTATTTT.

There are many counts of this clone. This rearrangement joins TRBV7-8 to TRBJ1-2; TRBD1 matches at 10 bases. Germline V lookup: CDR1 SGHVS, CDR2 FQNEAQ. The CDR3 extends over 17 amino acids. V lost 5 bases, J lost 8 bases, and 17 bases stayed unmatched. The CDR3 protein is CASSTRIPGQGRGGYTF. CDR3 nucleotides: TGTGCCAGCAGCACACGAATTCCGGGACAGGGGAGGGGCGGCTACACCTTC.

J is TRBJ2-7 and V is TRBV6-1, with 11 bases fitting TRBD1. This CDR3 comprises 15 residues. Germline V CDR1 and CDR2: MNHNS, SASEGT. V dropped 3 bases and J dropped 2; count of bases not matched to a gene: 3. The CDR3 loop reads CASSESGQGAYEQYF. Written as DNA, the CDR3 is TGTGCCAGCAGTGAGTCGGGACAGGGGGCCTACGAGCAGTACTTC.

The chain couples TRBV5-5 to TRBJ1-2; D ambiguous. CDR1 is SGHKS, CDR2 YYEKEE, per germline (reference sequence). The CDR3 contains 14 residues. V was pared by 1 base and J by 4 bases, with 11 bases between. The CDR3 loop reads CASSLTESSYGYTF. As DNA, the CDR3 is TGTGCCAGCAGCTTGACAGAGTCAAGCTATGGCTACACCTTC.

J is TRBJ2-5 and V is TRBV9, with TRBD2 matching over 14 bases. J was trimmed by 7 bases and V by 3 bases; bases with no gene match: 11. Germline V gene sequence: CDR1 SGDLS, CDR2 YYNGEE. The length of the CDR3 is 17 residues. Here the CDR3 DNA reads TGTGCCAGCAGCGCGGGACTAGCGGGAGCGTCGAGTACGACCCAGTACTTC. This codes for CASSAGLAGASSTTQYF.